One sample yielded the 26 T cell receptor beta chains listed below, sequenced in a study of response to subunit inactivated influenza vaccine. MiXCR, run by TCRdb on the RT-PCR reads, gives a single entry per CDR3 protein. The table lists about 190,000 distinct CDR3 sequences, around 14% of them singletons, with about 28% in the top ten. The specimen was CD8+ T cells sorted from PBMCs, collected less than 6 days after vaccination. Receptor source: a man aged 45-60 years who received an inactivated influenza vaccine.

A few counts support this clonotype. The rearrangement uses TRBV6-2 or TRBV6-3 and TRBJ2-1; tentative D call: TRBD1 (6 bases). Per the germline V gene, CDR1 is MNHEY and CDR2 is SVGEGT. The CDR3 is 17 residues long. Trimming cost V 1 base and J 6 bases, with 19 bases left between them. CDR3 in amino acids: CASSYYQGPGVRNEQFF. CDR3 nucleotide sequence: TGTGCCAGCAGTTACTACCAGGGGCCTGGCGTTCGCAATGAGCAGTTCTTC.

The table lists this clonotype with a few counts. The chain couples TRBV7-6 to TRBJ2-1, with 8 bases fitting TRBD2. Germline V gene sequence: CDR1 SGHVS, CDR2 FNYEAQ. The length of the CDR3 is 18 residues. V shed 4 bases, J shed 1 base, and the junction held 12 bases outside the gene matches. The CDR3 region is CASSSRPGAGVSYNEQFF. CDR3 DNA sequence: TGTGCCAGCAGCTCCCGCCCGGGAGCGGGAGTTTCCTACAATGAGCAGTTCTTC.

The chain joins TRBV6-2 or TRBV6-3 to TRBJ1-1; D uncertain. Looked up from germline, CDR1 is MNHEY and CDR2 is SVGEGT. Between the trimmed V and J ends, which lost 5 bases and 4 bases, there was a span of 14 bases. The CDR3 consists of 14 residues. CDR3 residues: CASSPTVEGTEAFF. CDR3 coding DNA: TGTGCCAGCAGTCCCACTGTCGAAGGCACTGAAGCTTTCTTT.

The V and J genes are TRBV28 and TRBJ2-7; 10 bases are shared with TRBD1. Germline CDR1 MDHEN, CDR2 SYDVKM. With V trimmed by 2 bases and J by 3 bases, 10 bases remained unmatched. This CDR3 is 17 amino acids long. This chain's CDR3 is CASSLSVLGTGVYEQYF. The CDR3 DNA reads TGTGCCAGCAGTTTAAGTGTTTTGGGGACAGGGGTCTACGAGCAGTACTTC.

A few counts support this clonotype. The V and J genes are TRBV15 and TRBJ2-3; 8 nucleotides agree with TRBD1. Germline loops: CDR1 LNHNV, CDR2 YYDKDF (reference sequence). J lost 2 bases, V lost 4 bases, and 5 bases had no gene match. The CDR3 extends over 15 amino acids. CDR3: CATSKGQGNTDTQYF. DNA for the CDR3: TGTGCCACCAGCAAAGGACAGGGCAACACAGATACGCAGTATTTT.

This clonotype has just one count. The DNA for the CDR3 is TGTGCCAGCAGTTACGGGCGCAGGGAGATTTACGAGCAGTACTTC. Amino acid sequence: CASSYGRREIYEQYF. J is TRBJ2-7 and V is TRBV6-5; D may be TRBD1 or TRBD2 (5 bases each). Trimming removed 2 bases at V and 4 bases at J, with 15 bases between. This CDR3 is 15 amino acids long. CDR1 and CDR2 (germline): MNHEY, SVGAGI.

The rearrangement uses TRBV27 and TRBJ2-5, with 10 positions matching TRBD1. The CDR3 has 16 amino acids. V lost 3 bases and J lost 4; bases outside the gene matches: 8. The V gene's germline CDR1 is MNHEY and CDR2 SMNVEV (reference sequence). CDR3 coding DNA: TGTGCCAGCAGTTTTAATGCGGGACAGGGGCCAGAGACCCAGTACTTC. It is translated as CASSFNAGQGPETQYF.

This clonotype was counted a few times. The chain couples TRBV9 to TRBJ2-1; unclear D gene. The CDR3 totals 14 residues. The germline V gene has CDR1 SGDLS and CDR2 YYNGEE. Trimming stripped 3 bases from V and 0 bases from J, with 7 bases between. CDR3: CASSGSSSYNEQFF. The CDR3, as DNA: TGTGCCAGCAGCGGGAGCAGCTCCTACAATGAGCAGTTCTTC.

This clonotype was detected a few times. The chain has TRBV4-3 and TRBJ1-2; D is unresolved. The CDR3 extends over 17 amino acids. Germline loops: CDR1 LGHNA, CDR2 YSLEER. The V and J ends lost 4 bases and 3 bases respectively, with 21 bases between them. The CDR3 sequence: CASSRRRDGPSDYGYTF. DNA for the CDR3: TGCGCCAGCAGCCGCCGCAGAGATGGCCCGTCGGACTATGGCTACACCTTC.

This clonotype has more than one count but fewer than ten. This chain's CDR3 is CATEQGTEAFF. In DNA, the CDR3 is TGTGCCACCGAGCAGGGCACTGAAGCTTTCTTT. The chain carries TRBV24-1 and TRBJ1-1, with D possibly matching TRBD1 (5 bases). Germline-derived CDR1 and CDR2 are KGHDR and SFDVKD. There are 11 residues in the CDR3. Deletions cut 9 bases from V and 4 bases from J, with 8 bases between.

This clonotype was counted a few times. V usage is TRBV3-1 and J usage is TRBJ1-1, with 9 bases matching TRBD1. This CDR3 has 15 amino acids. The germline V gene has CDR1 LGHDT and CDR2 YNNKEL (reference sequence). Trimming took 2 bases from V and 3 from J; bases not matched to a gene: 4. The CDR3 region is CASSQPGQGYTEAFF. CDR3 DNA sequence: TGTGCCAGCAGCCAACCGGGACAGGGTTACACTGAAGCTTTCTTT.

This sequence joins TRBV15 and TRBJ1-5; D is unresolved. The CDR3 spans 15 residues. Germline values: CDR1 LNHNV, CDR2 YYDKDF (reference sequence). The ends were cut back, 1 base at V and 3 bases at J, with 10 bases in the middle. The CDR3 DNA is TGTGCCACCAGCAGAGGGGCAGCGCTCAATCAGCCCCAGCATTTT. Its protein is CATSRGAALNQPQHF.

The gene calls are TRBV9 and TRBJ2-1; no clear D gene. CDR1 SGDLS and CDR2 YYNGEE come from the germline V gene. Deletions cut 1 base from V and 3 bases from J, with 5 bases between. The CDR3 loop spans 13 amino acids. The CDR3 bases are TGTGCCAGCAGCGTATGGGGCTACAATGAGCAGTTCTTC. Protein sequence: CASSVWGYNEQFF.

This clonotype occurred a few times. The chain joins TRBV7-3 to TRBJ2-1, with a weak D call TRBD2 (6 bases). The CDR3 spans 14 residues. Germline V gives CDR1 SGHTA, CDR2 FQGTGA. The V gene lost 3 bases and the J gene lost 9 bases, with 15 bases spanning the gap. The CDR3: CASSFGGERSEQFF. CDR3 bases: TGTGCCAGCAGCTTCGGGGGAGAGCGGTCTGAGCAGTTCTTC.

This chain uses TRBV4-3 with TRBJ1-3, with D hard to call. CDR1 and CDR2 from the germline V gene are LGHNA and YSLEER. Trimming removed 0 bases from V and 0 bases from J, with 6 bases in between. CDR3 length: 15 residues. The CDR3 loop is CASSQDHSSGNTIYF. The CDR3 DNA follows: TGCGCCAGCAGCCAAGATCATAGCTCTGGAAACACCATATATTTT.

V gene TRBV9 combines with J gene TRBJ2-7, with TRBD1 matching over 7 bases. Per germline, CDR1 SGDLS and CDR2 YYNGEE. This CDR3 contains 15 residues. The V and J ends lost 3 bases and 7 bases, in that order; junction bases with no gene match: 13. The CDR3 loop reads CASSAQQGPSGEQYF. The CDR3 nucleotides read TGTGCCAGCAGCGCCCAACAGGGGCCGTCGGGGGAGCAGTACTTC.

This clonotype showed up many times. The chain uses TRBV10-3 and TRBJ2-7; TRBD2 agrees at 13 bases. Germline V gene sequence: CDR1 ENHRY, CDR2 SYGVKD. CDR3 size: 17 residues. With V trimmed by 9 bases and J by 1 base, 12 bases remained unmatched. The CDR3 region is CAITSGRATSESYEQYF. DNA of the CDR3: TGTGCCATAACTAGCGGGAGGGCCACCTCCGAATCCTACGAGCAGTACTTC.

The chain employs TRBV7-2 and TRBJ2-1; 10 bases agree with TRBD2. This CDR3 is built from 16 residues. Trimming removed 1 base from V and 7 bases from J; junction bases left unmatched: 7. The germline V gene encodes CDR1 SGHTA and CDR2 FQGNSA. CDR3 bases: TGTGCCAGCAGCTTAGGAGGCACTAGCGGGGCTAATGAGCAGTTCTTC. This gives the protein CASSLGGTSGANEQFF.

This clonotype was detected many times. CDR3 sequence reads: CSVRSGTGALPYEQYF. The CDR3 nucleotides are TGCAGCGTCCGTTCCGGGACAGGGGCCCTCCCCTACGAGCAGTACTTC. This sequence joins TRBV29-1 and TRBJ2-7, with 10 nucleotides matching TRBD1. The V segment lost 6 bases and the J segment 2 bases; nucleotides outside the gene matches: 13. The CDR3 has 16 amino acids. The germline gives CDR1 SQVTM, CDR2 ANQGSEA.

This clonotype was found a few times. The CDR3 DNA reads TGTGCCAGCATAGGGGGGGCCCTCTCCTACAATGAGCAGTTCTTC. It codes for CASIGGALSYNEQFF. V and J are TRBV12-3 or TRBV12-4 and TRBJ2-1, with D possibly TRBD2 on 7 matching bases. The CDR3 has 15 residues. Trimming took 7 bases from V and 0 from J, leaving 13 bases between them.

The chain joins TRBV5-6 to TRBJ2-1; weak D call: TRBD2 (5 bases). There are 15 residues in the CDR3. Between the trimmed V and J ends, which lost 2 bases and 4 bases, there was a span of 13 bases. Germline CDR1 and CDR2: SGHDT and YYEEEE. CDR3 residues: CASSLRGSVYNEQFF. The CDR3 nucleotides are TGTGCCAGCAGCTTAAGAGGGAGTGTTTACAATGAGCAGTTCTTC.

The chain employs TRBV30 and TRBJ2-3; D uncertain. Germline V gene sequence: CDR1 GTSNPN, CDR2 SVGIG (reference sequence). This CDR3 has 13 amino acids. V was trimmed by 2 bases and J by 4 bases, leaving 10 bases between them. This CDR3 is CAWSTDTADTQYF. CDR3 bases: TGTGCCTGGAGTACCGACACGGCAGATACGCAGTATTTT.

This clonotype was counted between two and nine times. The chain employs TRBV6-2 or TRBV6-3 and TRBJ2-7; 7 bases fit TRBD1. The trim removed 6 bases at V and 0 bases at J, leaving 11 bases unmatched. The germline V gene encodes CDR1 MNHEY and CDR2 SVGEGT. The CDR3 is 16 residues long. For the CDR3, the DNA is TGTGCCAGCAGGGGATACCGGGACAGCTTCTCCTACGAGCAGTACTTC. Translated: CASRGYRDSFSYEQYF.

The table lists this clonotype with a few counts. V gene TRBV7-9 combines with J gene TRBJ1-1, with D uncertain. The V end was cut by 4 bases, the J end by 3 bases, with 18 bases between. Per the germline V gene, CDR1 is SEHNR and CDR2 is FQNEAQ (reference sequence). The CDR3 extends over 16 amino acids. The CDR3 spells CASSWLTASADTEAFF. The DNA for the CDR3 is TGTGCCAGCAGCTGGTTGACGGCCTCTGCGGACACTGAAGCTTTCTTT.

V usage is TRBV14 and J usage is TRBJ2-7; 9 bases line up with TRBD2. This CDR3 spans 15 amino acids. The germline V gene encodes CDR1 SGHDN and CDR2 FVKESK. V trimming: 4 bases; J trimming: 3 bases; junction bases outside the gene matches: 7. The CDR3, as DNA: TGTGCCAGCAGCCTAGGGCCAGCGGGAGGCTACGAGCAGTACTTC. Its translation: CASSLGPAGGYEQYF.

This clonotype was counted ten times or more. The chain uses TRBV4-1 and TRBJ1-5, with D perhaps TRBD1 (6 bases). The CDR3 extends over 16 amino acids. Germline CDR1 and CDR2: MGHRA and YSYEKL. The V end lost 8 bases, the J end lost 1 base, and 18 bases lay between the germline ends. The CDR3 nucleotides are TGCGCCAGCTGGGGAAACACAGGGCCGAGCAATCAGCCCCAGCATTTT. Its translation is CASWGNTGPSNQPQHF.